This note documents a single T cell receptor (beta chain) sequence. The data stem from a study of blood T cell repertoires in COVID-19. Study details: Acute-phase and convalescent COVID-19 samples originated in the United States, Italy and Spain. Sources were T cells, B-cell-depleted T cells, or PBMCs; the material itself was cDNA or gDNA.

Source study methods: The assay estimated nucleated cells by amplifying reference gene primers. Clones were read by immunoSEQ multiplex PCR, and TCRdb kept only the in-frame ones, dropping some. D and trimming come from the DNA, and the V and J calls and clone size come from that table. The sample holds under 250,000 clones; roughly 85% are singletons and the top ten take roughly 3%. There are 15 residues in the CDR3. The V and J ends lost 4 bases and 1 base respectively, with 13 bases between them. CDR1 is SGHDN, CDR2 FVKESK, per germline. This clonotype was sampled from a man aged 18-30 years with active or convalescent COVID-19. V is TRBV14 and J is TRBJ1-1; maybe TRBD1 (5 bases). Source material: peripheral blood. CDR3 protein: CASSLSGRGNTEAFF. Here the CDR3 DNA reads TGTGCCAGCAGCCTTTCAGGGCGGGGGAACACTGAAGCTTTCTTT.